The 26 T cell receptor beta chains presented below share a single source sample, sequenced in a study of T cell clonality in common variable immunodeficiency. Data came from immunoSEQ multiplex PCR; TCRdb stores just in-frame clones and leaves some out. The repertoire consists of 15,000 to 20,000 clones, none detected only once. For these TCRs, the target antigens are not known. General study points: In common variable immunodeficiency, TCR beta chains reportedly carried fewer deletions and N-nucleotide insertions.

Sample: peripheral blood mononuclear cells. The receptors were sampled from a human donor with common variable immunodeficiency.

Only a few counts were recorded for this clone. This could be a read error, since a much larger clone is one nucleotide away. The sequence runs out 3 residues before the end of the CDR3; the remainder is reconstructed from the germline J gene. The chain employs TRBV19 and TRBJ1-2; the match to TRBD1 covers 7 bases. This CDR3 region has 13 residues. The germline V gene has CDR1 LNHDA and CDR2 SQIVND (reference sequence). The chain's CDR3 is CASSSRGVYEYTF. The DNA read from the CDR3 is TGTGCCAGTAGTAGCAGGGGGGTATACGAG.

Many counts were recorded for this clone. Read coverage stops 3 residues before the CDR3 terminus; the germline J gene supplies the remainder. The chain carries TRBV5-1 and TRBJ2-3; D is unclear. CDR1 is SGHRS, CDR2 YFSETQ, per germline. The CDR3 runs to 16 residues. The V gene lost 3 bases and the J gene lost 0 bases, with 14 bases spanning the gap. The sequenced CDR3 bases are TGCGCCAGCAGCTGGGCTGGCGCTGCTAGCACAGATACG. It specifies CASSWAGAASTDT. The entire CDR3 sequence reads CASSWAGAASTDTQYF.

In this sample, this clone turned up a few times. The read halts 3 residues ahead of the CDR3 end, with the missing end drawn from the germline J gene. The chain uses TRBV7-2 and TRBJ2-7; 9 bases are shared with TRBD1. This CDR3 is 13 amino acids long. The V gene end was trimmed by 4 bases and the J gene end by 4 bases; junction bases not matched to a gene: 2. From germline, CDR1 is SGHTA and CDR2 FQGNSA. The CDR3 bases that were read are TGTGCCAGCAGCTCGGACAGGGGTTACGAG. It yields the protein CASSSDRGYE. The full-length CDR3 reads as CASSSDRGYEQYF.

Of note for this clone: The sequenced fragment ends 3 residues before the CDR3 boundary, so the rest is inferred from the germline J gene. The rearrangement joins TRBV18 to TRBJ1-5, with a weak D call TRBD1 (5 bases). The V gene's germline CDR1 is KGHSH and CDR2 LQKENI. Trimming pared 3 bases from V and 5 bases from J, leaving 11 bases between. This CDR3 has 14 residues. This CDR3 reads CASSPDSLDQPQHF. The CDR3 bases that were read are TGTGCCAGCTCACCCGACAGCTTGGATCAGCCC. The variable domain in full, completed from reference TRBV18 and TRBJ1-5, reads NAGVMQNPRHLVRRRGQEARLRCSPMKGHSHVYWYRQLPEEGLKFMVYLQKENIIDESGMPKERFSAEFPKEGPSILRIQQVVRGDSAAYFCASSPDSLDQPQHFGDGTRLSIL.

A remark on this clone: Read coverage stops 3 residues before the CDR3 terminus; the germline J gene supplies the remainder. V gene TRBV7-2 combines with J gene TRBJ2-5; maybe TRBD2 (7 bases). Trimming took off 5 bases at V and 5 bases at J, with 15 bases between the two ends. CDR1 and CDR2 (germline): SGHTA, FQGNSA. This CDR3 region has 14 residues. CDR3 DNA, as far as it was read: TGTGCCAGCAGCGTGGGGGGGGCGGGGGAGACC. It yields the protein CASSVGGAGET. The full CDR3 reads CASSVGGAGETQYF.

By share, this clone ranks as medium-sized. Incomplete CDR3 DNA: TGCAGTGCTAGTGGGACAGGGGGGTATGGC. Its translation is CSASGTGGYG. The whole CDR3 protein is CSASGTGGYGYTF. The chain links TRBV20-1 to TRBJ1-2, with TRBD1 matching 11 bases. The read halts 3 residues ahead of the CDR3 end, with the missing end drawn from the germline J gene. Germline CDR1 reads DFQATT; CDR2 reads SNEGSKA (reference sequence). The CDR3 has 13 residues. With V trimmed by 3 bases and J by 5 bases, 2 bases remained unmatched.

Comment on this clone: The CDR3 end is not reached by the read, which stops 3 residues before it; the germline J gene fills it in. This chain uses TRBV2 with TRBJ2-7, with D maybe TRBD1 (6 bases). The CDR3 sequence is 16 residues long. Germline CDR1 is SNHLY and CDR2 is FYNNEI. V lost 8 bases, J lost 0 bases, and 20 bases lay in between. This CDR3 reads CASRSTGLIYSYEQYF. Incomplete CDR3 DNA: TGTGCCAGCCGCAGTACAGGGCTCATATACTCCTACGAG.

This clone was detected ten times or more. Coverage ceases 3 residues before the CDR3 finishes, and the germline J gene fills in the end. The chain joins TRBV19 to TRBJ1-3; D possibly corresponds to TRBD1 (6 bases). Germline loops: CDR1 LNHDA, CDR2 SQIVND (reference sequence). Between the trimmed V and J ends, which lost 5 bases and 2 bases, there was a span of 13 bases. The CDR3 spans 15 residues. The part of the CDR3 DNA that was read is TGTGCCAGTAGTCCCCAGGGGATGGCTGGAAACACC. Translation: CASSPQGMAGNT. The whole CDR3 protein reads CASSPQGMAGNTIYF.

This clone was found many times. The read ends 3 residues before the CDR3 terminus; that terminus is restored from the germline J gene. This sequence joins TRBV19 and TRBJ1-1; D gene ambiguous. Germline CDR1 reads LNHDA; CDR2 reads SQIVND (reference sequence). V lost 5 bases, J lost 0 bases, and 13 bases lay in between. CDR3 size: 15 residues. Incomplete CDR3 DNA: TGTGCCAGTAGTCTTGGACTGGGTTTGAACACTGAA. Protein sequence: CASSLGLGLNTE. The CDR3 reads in full as CASSLGLGLNTEAFF.

This clone has a count of ten or more. CDR3 DNA (partial): TGTGCCAGTACCCCCCGGGGGCAAGAGACC. Its protein is CASTPRGQET. The full CDR3 is CASTPRGQETQYF. The V call is TRBV19, the J call TRBJ2-5, with D possibly matching TRBD2 (6 bases). Read coverage stops 3 residues before the CDR3 terminus; the germline J gene supplies the remainder. This CDR3 is built from 13 residues. Trimming removed 7 bases at V and 2 bases at J, with 11 bases between. The V gene's germline CDR1 is LNHDA and CDR2 SQIVND (reference sequence).

Ten or more counts support this clone. With the read ending 3 residues before the CDR3 end, the germline J gene is used to fill in that end. The V call is TRBV5-1, the J call TRBJ2-7; 8 nucleotides agree with TRBD1. Germline V gene sequence: CDR1 SGHRS, CDR2 YFSETQ. With V trimmed by 4 bases and J by 3 bases, 6 bases remained unmatched. CDR3 length: 14 amino acids. The CDR3 bases that were read are TGCGCCAGCAGCCTGACAGGGGAAATCTACGAG. Its protein product is CASSLTGEIYE. The CDR3, in full, reads CASSLTGEIYEQYF.

In this sample, this clone turned up many times. The sequenced fragment ends 3 residues before the CDR3 boundary, so the rest is inferred from the germline J gene. This chain uses TRBV30 with TRBJ1-1, with TRBD1 matching 8 bases. The CDR3 contains 15 residues. Germline V gene lookup returns CDR1 GTSNPN and CDR2 SVGIG (reference sequence). V gave up 3 bases and J gave up 1 base; unmatched junction bases: 7. CDR3 DNA, as far as it was read: TGTGCCTGGAGCCTCCCGGACAGGGCGAACACTGAA. Protein product: CAWSLPDRANTE. The whole CDR3 sequence reads CAWSLPDRANTEAFF.

Judged by abundance, this clone is medium-sized. The CDR3 goes on 3 residues after the read ends, and that part is filled in from the germline J gene. The chain employs TRBV30 and TRBJ1-1, with a weak D call TRBD1 (6 bases). Germline loops: CDR1 GTSNPN, CDR2 SVGIG (reference sequence). The CDR3 contains 14 residues. Trimming left V 1 base short and J 0 bases short, with 9 bases between. Here the CDR3 reads CAWSGDNMNTEAFF. CDR3 bases read: TGTGCCTGGAGTGGGGACAACATGAACACTGAA.

This clone was detected ten times or more. Read data end 3 residues before the CDR3 end; the end is taken from the germline J gene. The J gene is TRBJ1-4, the V gene TRBV14; D is unclear. CDR1 is SGHDN, CDR2 FVKESK, per germline. The CDR3 loop spans 15 amino acids. Trimming stripped 4 bases from V and 5 bases from J, with 14 bases between. This CDR3 reads CASSRRETGNEKLFF. Partial CDR3 DNA: TGTGCCAGCAGCCGTAGGGAAACGGGGAATGAAAAA.

This clone was observed at least ten times. The sequence runs out 3 residues before the end of the CDR3; the remainder is reconstructed from the germline J gene. J is TRBJ1-1 and V is TRBV7-2; 10 bases are a match to TRBD1. Germline V gene sequence: CDR1 SGHTA, CDR2 FQGNSA. Germline trimming cut 6 bases from V and 6 bases from J; bases unmatched to any gene: 10. The CDR3 has 15 residues. The CDR3 reads CASSSDRGRGAEAFF. The CDR3 DNA, read in part, is TGTGCCAGCAGTTCCGACAGGGGGCGCGGGGCTGAA.

In this sample, this clone turned up many times. With the read ending 3 residues before the CDR3 end, the germline J gene is used to fill in that end. V usage is TRBV27 and J usage is TRBJ1-4; 11 bases map to TRBD1. The CDR3 spans 16 residues. Germline values: CDR1 MNHEY, CDR2 SMNVEV (reference sequence). Trimming removed 4 bases from V and 5 bases from J; junction bases left unmatched: 6. The CDR3 reads CASSSPRTGGNEKLFF. The DNA read from the CDR3 is TGTGCCAGCAGTTCGCCGCGGACAGGGGGCAATGAAAAA.

This clone appeared many times. The CDR3 extends 3 residues past the end of the read, so its final part is completed from the germline J gene. The gene calls are TRBV20-1 and TRBJ2-5; TRBD1 matches 7 bases. Looked up from germline, CDR1 is DFQATT and CDR2 is SNEGSKA (reference sequence). J gave up 2 bases and V 4 bases, and 4 bases lay outside the gene matches. The CDR3 sequence is 13 residues long. CDR3 DNA, as far as it was read: TGCAGTGCTACCCGGGACAGACAAGAGACC. It codes for CSATRDRQET. The whole CDR3 reads CSATRDRQETQYF.

Details on this clone: The read stops 3 residues short of the end of the CDR3; the missing end is completed from the germline J gene. The chain links TRBV19 to TRBJ2-2; D possibly corresponds to TRBD2 (5 bases). This CDR3 region has 16 residues. The V gene's germline CDR1 is LNHDA and CDR2 SQIVND (reference sequence). The germline V and J ends were trimmed by 3 bases and 6 bases, with 17 bases remaining between them. CDR3 sequence reads: CASSILSSTGSGELFF. The covered CDR3 bases are TGTGCCAGTAGTATTCTCTCCTCGACGGGGTCCGGGGAG.

This clone was observed many times. The read comes to an end 3 residues before the CDR3 does, leaving the germline J gene to fill in the end. This rearrangement joins TRBV7-9 to TRBJ2-7; 7 bases line up with TRBD2. This CDR3 region has 14 residues. Trimming took 5 bases from V and 2 from J; bases not matched to a gene: 6. Germline V gene lookup returns CDR1 SEHNR and CDR2 FQNEAQ (reference sequence). The covered CDR3 bases are TGTGCCAGCAGCACACCAACTAGCGCCTACGAG. It codes for CASSTPTSAYE. The complete CDR3 protein is CASSTPTSAYEQYF.

This clone was detected ten times or more. The CDR3 end is not reached by the read, which stops 3 residues before it; the germline J gene fills it in. V usage is TRBV29-1 and J usage is TRBJ2-3; D not certain. The V and J ends lost 3 bases and 0 bases respectively, with 10 bases between them. CDR1 SQVTM and CDR2 ANQGSEA come from the germline V gene. The CDR3 length is 14 residues. CDR3 sequence: CSVEGRVSTDTQYF. CDR3 DNA (partial): TGCAGCGTTGAGGGTAGGGTCAGCACAGATACG.

This clone is labeled medium-sized. The read finishes 3 residues shy of the CDR3 end, and the germline J gene is used to complete it. This chain joins TRBV5-1 and TRBJ1-1, with D possibly TRBD1 on 6 matching bases. The CDR3 has 14 amino acids. The germline V gene encodes CDR1 SGHRS and CDR2 YFSETQ. CDR3 sequence: CASSLPQVGTEAFF. The part of the CDR3 DNA that was read is TGCGCCAGCAGCTTGCCCCAGGTGGGGACAGAA.

The table lists this clone with a few counts. The read finishes 3 residues shy of the CDR3 end, and the germline J gene is used to complete it. This chain uses TRBV30 with TRBJ1-3; TRBD1 matches 9 bases. V was clipped by 3 bases and J by 0 bases; unmatched bases: 3. The CDR3 length is 15 residues. Germline CDR1 GTSNPN, CDR2 SVGIG (reference sequence). CDR3 amino acids: CAWSLTGGSGNTIYF. The CDR3 bases that were read are TGTGCCTGGAGCCTGACAGGGGGCTCTGGAAACACC.

With respect to this clone: The observed sequence ends 3 residues before the CDR3 terminus, with the missing tail filled in from the germline J gene. The V gene is TRBV7-2, the J gene TRBJ1-3; 7 bases map to TRBD1. The V segment lost 0 bases and the J segment 3 bases; nucleotides outside the gene matches: 2. Germline-derived CDR1 and CDR2 are SGHTA and FQGNSA. CDR3 length equals 15 residues. The DNA read from the CDR3 is TGTGCCAGCAGCTTAGCGGGGGACAGTGGAAACACC. Translated, it gives CASSLAGDSGNT. The entire CDR3 sequence reads CASSLAGDSGNTIYF.

This clone was recorded at least ten times. The CDR3 is cut off 3 residues early in the read; its end comes from the germline J gene. The rearrangement links TRBV18 to TRBJ2-5; 8 bases align to TRBD2. The CDR3 contains 14 residues. CDR1 and CDR2 (germline): KGHSH, LQKENI. J lost 4 bases, V lost 3 bases, and 4 bases had no gene match. The CDR3 sequence is CASSPVAGTETQYF. The CDR3 bases that were read are TGTGCCAGCTCACCGGTAGCGGGAACAGAGACC.

This clone was seen repeatedly, ten times or more. The CDR3 region is CAWSVRGLRIYNEQFF. The sequenced part of the CDR3 DNA is TGTGCCTGGAGTGTTAGGGGTTTGAGGATCTACAATGAG. This chain uses TRBV30 with TRBJ2-1, with D possibly being TRBD1 (5 bases). The read ends 3 residues shy of where the CDR3 ends; the end is completed using the germline J gene. This CDR3 is built from 16 residues. Deletions cut 0 bases from V and 3 bases from J, with 15 bases between. CDR1 is GTSNPN and CDR2 is SVGIG in the germline V gene (reference sequence).

Many counts were recorded for this clone. Sequencing ends 3 residues short of the CDR3 end; the germline J gene provides the rest. The rearrangement joins TRBV23-1 to TRBJ1-1; the D is unclear. TRBV23-1 is an ORF, and what it does is uncertain. The CDR3 consists of 16 residues. Trimming cost V 0 bases and J 2 bases, with 13 bases left between them. CDR3 amino acids: CASSQSETSVNTEAFF. CDR3 bases read: TGCGCCAGCAGTCAATCGGAGACATCGGTTAACACTGAA.